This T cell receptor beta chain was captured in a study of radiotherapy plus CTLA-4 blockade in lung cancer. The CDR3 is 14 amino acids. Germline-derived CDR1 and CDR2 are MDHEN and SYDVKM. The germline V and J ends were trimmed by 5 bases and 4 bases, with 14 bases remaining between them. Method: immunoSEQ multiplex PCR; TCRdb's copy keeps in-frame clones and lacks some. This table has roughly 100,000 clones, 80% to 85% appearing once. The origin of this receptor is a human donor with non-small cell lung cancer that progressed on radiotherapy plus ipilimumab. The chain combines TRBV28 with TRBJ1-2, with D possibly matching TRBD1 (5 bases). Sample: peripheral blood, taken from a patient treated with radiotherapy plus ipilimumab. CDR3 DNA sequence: TGTGCCAGCAGTCGTTGGGGAGGGACCTATGGCTACACCTTC. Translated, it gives CASSRWGGTYGYTF.